This T cell receptor (beta chain) was obtained from a study of identical twins. This clonotype was counted a few times. TCRdb re-derived calls from the 5' RACE reads in MiXCR, one entry per CDR3 protein. The sample shows under 800,000 distinct CDR3 sequences, over 20% of them seen only once. The CDR3 runs to 14 residues. Germline trimming cut 7 bases from V and 2 bases from J; bases unmatched to any gene: 7. These data also formed part of another study, on T cells expressing NK-cell markers.

Sequencing was carried out using PBMCs. This rearrangement joins TRBV12-3 or TRBV12-4 to TRBJ1-1, with 7 bases lining up with TRBD1. This sequence originates from a young woman in good health. CDR3 amino acids: CASKPGTENTEAFF. CDR3 coding DNA: TGTGCCAGCAAACCCGGGACAGAAAACACTGAAGCTTTCTTT.